These 20 T cell receptor beta chains came from one sample sequenced in a study of OX40 agonist ivuxolimab in advanced cancers. Sequencing was performed with immunoSEQ multiplex PCR; in TCRdb, only in-frame clones are kept and a portion is missing. Here the sample spans roughly 54,000 clones, about 89% being singletons. The sequences come from CD4+ or CD8+ T cells sorted from blood, collected in a trial of the OX40 agonist ivuxolimab. The receptors shown here come from an adult with an advanced solid tumor such as melanoma, head and neck, liver or kidney cancer.

The V gene is TRBV2, the J gene TRBJ2-1; D is tentatively TRBD1 or TRBD2 (6 bases each). V was trimmed by 4 bases and J by 7 bases, leaving 14 bases between them. The CDR3 extends over 14 amino acids. Looked up from germline, CDR1 is SNHLY and CDR2 is FYNNEI. As DNA, the CDR3 is TGTGCCAGCAGTGTAGGCGGAGGGGGGAATGAGCAGTTCTTC. It is translated as CASSVGGGGNEQFF.

The gene calls are TRBV6-5 and TRBJ2-5; no definite D call. CDR3 length: 16 amino acids. The ends were cut back, 0 bases at V and 4 bases at J, with 15 bases in the middle. CDR1 and CDR2 from the germline V gene are MNHEY and SVGAGI. CDR3 coding DNA: TGTGCCAGCAGTTACTCTGGCGATCCCGGGCCAGAGACCCAGTACTTC. Its protein is CASSYSGDPGPETQYF.

The gene calls are TRBV20-1 and TRBJ2-7; a weak D match, TRBD1 (5 bases). The germline V and J ends were trimmed by 4 bases and 4 bases, with 8 bases remaining between them. Germline V CDR1 and CDR2: DFQATT, SNEGSKA (reference sequence). This CDR3 is 11 amino acids long. The CDR3 protein is CSAKGDYEQYF. Written as DNA, the CDR3 is TGCAGTGCTAAAGGGGATTACGAGCAGTACTTC.

This sequence joins TRBV7-9 and TRBJ1-5, with D tentatively TRBD1 (5 bases). Trimming removed 7 bases at V and 2 bases at J, with 9 bases between. CDR1 and CDR2 (germline): SEHNR, FQNEAQ (reference sequence). This CDR3 has 13 amino acids. The DNA of the CDR3 is TGTGCCAGCACCCAACAGGGCAATCAGCCCCAGCATTTT. Protein product: CASTQQGNQPQHF.

The chain employs TRBV11-3 and TRBJ2-2, with unresolved D. The germline V and J ends were trimmed by 5 bases and 5 bases, with 9 bases remaining between them. The CDR3 runs 13 residues. The V gene's germline CDR1 is SGHNT and CDR2 YENEEA. CDR3 loop: CASSPTRTGELFF. CDR3 DNA: TGTGCCAGCAGCCCCACTCGAACCGGGGAGCTGTTTTTT.

The chain carries TRBV27 and TRBJ2-1; no firm D call. The germline V and J ends were trimmed by 6 bases and 0 bases, with 12 bases remaining between them. The CDR3 is 15 residues long. Germline V gene data show CDR1 as MNHEY and CDR2 as SMNVEV (reference sequence). In DNA form, the CDR3 reads TGTGCCAGCAGATATAAACCGGACTCCTACAATGAGCAGTTCTTC. Translated: CASRYKPDSYNEQFF.

This clone has just one count. This rearrangement joins TRBV28 to TRBJ1-2; TRBD1 matches 10 bases. The V gene end was trimmed by 5 bases and the J gene end by 3 bases; junction bases not matched to a gene: 6. Germline values: CDR1 MDHEN, CDR2 SYDVKM. The CDR3 consists of 15 residues. DNA for the CDR3: TGTGCCAGCAGTAGACAGGGGGCGGACTACTATGGCTACACCTTC. Translating it yields CASSRQGADYYGYTF.

The rearrangement links TRBV5-1 to TRBJ2-1, with D uncertain. Trimming removed 0 bases from V and 3 bases from J, with 10 bases in between. Germline assignment: CDR1 SGHRS and CDR2 YFSETQ. CDR3 length: 15 residues. The chain's CDR3 is CASSLGALDYNEQFF. The CDR3 nucleotides read TGCGCCAGCAGCTTGGGGGCTCTAGACTACAATGAGCAGTTCTTC.

The chain is built from TRBV6-1 and TRBJ1-1; 12 bases are shared with TRBD1. The CDR3 totals 12 residues. Germline CDR1 MNHNS, CDR2 SASEGT. The V gene end was trimmed by 8 bases and the J gene end by 6 bases; junction bases not matched to a gene: 1. The CDR3 sequence is CASGDRGPEAFF. The CDR3 DNA follows: TGTGCCAGCGGGGACAGGGGGCCTGAAGCTTTCTTT.

This sequence joins TRBV2 and TRBJ1-1; unclear D gene. Between the trimmed V and J ends, which lost 3 bases and 5 bases, there was a span of 13 bases. This CDR3 has 14 residues. The germline V gene has CDR1 SNHLY and CDR2 FYNNEI. The CDR3 coding sequence is TGTGCCAGCAGTGAGATGGGCGCGCGTACTGAAGCTTTCTTT. Its translation is CASSEMGARTEAFF.

This chain joins TRBV5-6 and TRBJ2-1; D is possibly TRBD2 (6 bases). The CDR3 runs 12 residues. CDR1 is SGHDT, CDR2 YYEEEE, per germline. Trimming took 1 base from V and 10 from J, leaving 9 bases between them. CDR3 region: CASSLILAEQFF. The DNA for the CDR3 is TGTGCCAGCAGCTTGATACTAGCAGAGCAGTTCTTC.

The J gene is TRBJ1-5, the V gene TRBV28, with D hard to call. V was clipped by 2 bases and J by 5 bases, with 7 bases between them. The CDR3 contains 13 residues. CDR1 and CDR2 (germline): MDHEN, SYDVKM. CDR3 nucleotides: TGTGCCAGCAGTTTACTGGGCGATCAGCCCCAGCATTTT. The encoded protein is CASSLLGDQPQHF.

V gene TRBV19 combines with J gene TRBJ1-2; perhaps TRBD1 as D (5 bases). The CDR3 runs to 13 residues. With 7 bases removed from V and 8 bases from J, the gap between germline ends came to 17 bases. CDR1 and CDR2 from the germline V gene are LNHDA and SQIVND (reference sequence). CDR3 sequence: CASNVGGSGGYTF. DNA of the CDR3: TGTGCCAGTAATGTTGGGGGTTCTGGCGGCTACACCTTC.

The chain couples TRBV28 to TRBJ1-2, with D hard to call. The CDR3 has 11 residues. The germline CDR1 and CDR2 sequences are MDHEN and SYDVKM. The V gene lost 6 bases and the J gene lost 4 bases, with 6 bases spanning the gap. The CDR3 sequence is CASSLTYGYTF. For the CDR3, the DNA is TGTGCCAGCAGCCTGACCTATGGCTACACCTTC.

The chain links TRBV6-5 to TRBJ1-2; no clear D gene. The CDR3 is 16 amino acids. Germline V CDR1 and CDR2: MNHEY, SVGAGI. Trimming stripped 0 bases from V and 4 bases from J, with 15 bases between. CDR3 residues: CASSYSYNQDTYGYTF. In DNA, the CDR3 is TGTGCCAGCAGTTACTCGTACAACCAAGATACCTATGGCTACACCTTC.

V is TRBV19 and J is TRBJ2-5; TRBD1 matches 7 bases. The tail of the sequence fits TRBJ2-7 better, so the J call may be wrong. This CDR3 region has 14 residues. CDR1 is LNHDA, CDR2 SQIVND, per germline (reference sequence). CDR3 sequence: CASSFSRDSYEQYF. CDR3 nucleotide sequence: TGTGCCAGTAGTTTTTCCCGGGACAGCTACGAGCAGTACTTC.

The chain recombines TRBV5-1 with TRBJ1-1; TRBD1 matches 8 bases. The CDR3 spans 13 residues. V dropped 3 bases and J dropped 4; count of bases not matched to a gene: 2. Per germline, CDR1 SGHRS and CDR2 YFSETQ. The CDR3 bases are TGCGCCAGCAGCTCCCAGGGGGCCACTGAAGCTTTCTTT. Its protein is CASSSQGATEAFF.

The chain combines TRBV6-1 with TRBJ1-1; D is ambiguous. V lost 3 bases and J 3 bases, leaving 8 bases between the germline ends. Germline CDR1 MNHNS, CDR2 SASEGT. The CDR3 covers 13 residues. The CDR3 reads CASSEEGYTEAFF. In DNA form, the CDR3 reads TGTGCCAGCAGTGAGGAGGGATACACTGAAGCTTTCTTT.

The chain uses TRBV5-8 and TRBJ1-4, with D hard to call. The CDR3 runs to 14 residues. The V gene's germline CDR1 is SGHTS and CDR2 YDEGEE. Trimming left V 1 base short and J 7 bases short, with 11 bases between. The CDR3 DNA is TGTGCCAGCAGCTTGATGAAAACAAGTGAAAAACTGTTTTTT. Encoded protein: CASSLMKTSEKLFF.

The rearrangement joins TRBV5-6 to TRBJ1-2; a possible D gene is TRBD1 (5 bases). V lost 0 bases and J lost 8, with 14 bases in between. The CDR3 contains 14 residues. Germline assignment: CDR1 SGHDT and CDR2 YYEEEE. This CDR3 is CASSLAGGEGGYTF. The CDR3 DNA reads as TGTGCCAGCAGCTTGGCCGGGGGGGAGGGCGGCTACACCTTC.